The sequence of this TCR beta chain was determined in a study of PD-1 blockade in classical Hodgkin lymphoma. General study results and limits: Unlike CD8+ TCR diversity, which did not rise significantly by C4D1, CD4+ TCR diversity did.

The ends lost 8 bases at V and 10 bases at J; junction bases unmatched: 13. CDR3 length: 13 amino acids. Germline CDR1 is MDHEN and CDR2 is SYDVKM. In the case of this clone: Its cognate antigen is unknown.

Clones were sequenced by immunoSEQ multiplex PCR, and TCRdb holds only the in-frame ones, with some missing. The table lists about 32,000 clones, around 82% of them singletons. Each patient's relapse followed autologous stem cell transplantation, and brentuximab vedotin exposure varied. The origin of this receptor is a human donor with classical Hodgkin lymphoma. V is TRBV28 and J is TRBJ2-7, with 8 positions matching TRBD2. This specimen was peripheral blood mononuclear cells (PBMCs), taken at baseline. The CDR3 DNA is TGTGCCAGCCACCCGGGGGGGCAGAGTAAACAGTACTTC. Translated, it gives CASHPGGQSKQYF.